Presented here are 9 T cell receptor beta chains from one specimen sequenced in a study of graft-versus-host responses after intestinal transplantation. No antigens are known for them. Some clones are missing from TCRdb's copy, which holds only in-frame ones; the method was immunoSEQ multiplex PCR. The sample carries about 89,000 clones, 91% recorded once. The starting material was unstimulated CD4+ T cells sorted from spleen or lymph node cells, obtained before intestinal transplant. These receptors were collected from a human donor who received an intestinal transplant.

CDR3 sequence: CASSIQGNYGYTF. CDR3 nucleotides: TGCGCCAGCAGCATACAGGGGAACTATGGCTACACCTTC. V usage is TRBV5-1 and J usage is TRBJ1-2; TRBD1 agrees at 7 bases. The germline CDR1 and CDR2 sequences are SGHRS and YFSETQ. V shed 4 bases, J shed 2 bases, and the junction held 2 bases outside the gene matches. There are 13 residues in the CDR3. Complete variable domain (other parts from reference TRBV5-1 and TRBJ1-2): KAGVTQTPRYLIKTRGQQVTLSCSPISGHRSVSWYQQTPGQGLQFLFEYFSETQRNKGNFPGRFSGRQFSNSRSEMNVSTLELGDSALYLCASSIQGNYGYTFGSGTRLTVV.

This chain links TRBV6-5 with TRBJ1-2; D might be TRBD1 (6 bases). From germline, CDR1 is MNHEY and CDR2 SVGAGI. Trimming removed 0 bases at V and 3 bases at J, with 11 bases between. The CDR3 contains 15 residues. The CDR3 DNA follows: TGTGCCAGCAGTTACTCGGGCAGGGGAGACTATGGCTACACCTTC. Translating it yields CASSYSGRGDYGYTF.

The rearrangement uses TRBV6-5 and TRBJ1-2, with D possibly matching TRBD1 (6 bases). The CDR3 is made up of 14 amino acids. CDR1 is MNHEY and CDR2 is SVGAGI in the germline V gene. Trimming took 7 bases from V and 8 from J, leaving 20 bases between them. CDR3 loop: CASNPGHQVGGYTF. The DNA for the CDR3 is TGTGCCAGCAACCCGGGACATCAAGTAGGGGGCTACACCTTC.

The chain uses TRBV7-2 and TRBJ1-1, with D maybe TRBD1 (6 bases). In germline, CDR1 is SGHTA, CDR2 FQGNSA. This CDR3 is built from 16 residues. V was pared by 5 bases and J by 0 bases, with 16 bases between. The CDR3 region is CASSPRQVVMNTEAFF. Here the CDR3 DNA reads TGTGCCAGCAGCCCCAGACAGGTAGTCATGAACACTGAAGCTTTCTTT.

The chain is built from TRBV20-1 and TRBJ1-2; a possible D gene is TRBD1 (5 bases). CDR3 length: 11 amino acids. Per germline, CDR1 DFQATT and CDR2 SNEGSKA (reference sequence). This CDR3 reads CRSESGGGYTF. CDR3 DNA sequence: TGCAGATCGGAGAGCGGGGGTGGCTACACCTTC.

The chain couples TRBV2 to TRBJ2-7; 8 bases are a match to TRBD1. CDR1 is SNHLY, CDR2 FYNNEI, per germline. The junction had 7 bases not matched to a gene; V was cut back by 7 bases and J by 5 bases. The CDR3 loop spans 13 amino acids. The CDR3 here is CASILDRAHEQYF. In DNA, the CDR3 is TGTGCCAGCATCCTGGACAGGGCCCACGAGCAGTACTTC.

The chain recombines TRBV7-6 with TRBJ2-7; weak D call: TRBD1 (5 bases). V was clipped by 1 base and J by 0 bases, with 13 bases between them. This CDR3 is built from 16 residues. Germline values: CDR1 SGHVS, CDR2 FNYEAQ. The CDR3 bases are TGTGCCAGCAGCTTAGGGGATAACAGGCTCTCCTACGAGCAGTACTTC. Translation gives CASSLGDNRLSYEQYF.

The chain links TRBV5-3 to TRBJ1-4, with TRBD1 matching 7 bases. TRBV5-3 is an ORF; its function is uncertain. J was trimmed by 4 bases and V by 4 bases; bases with no gene match: 10. The CDR3 totals 16 residues. The CDR3 sequence is CARSSTGDRYNEKLFF. CDR3 DNA: TGTGCCAGAAGCAGCACTGGGGACAGATATAATGAAAAACTGTTTTTT.

The chain joins TRBV7-9 to TRBJ2-3, with TRBD1 matching 9 bases. CDR1 is SEHNR, CDR2 FQNEAQ, per germline (reference sequence). Germline trimming cut 0 bases from V and 3 bases from J; bases unmatched to any gene: 7. This CDR3 comprises 17 residues. CDR3 sequence reads: CASSLAGGTGTTDTQYF. The DNA of the CDR3 is TGTGCCAGCAGCTTAGCTGGGGGGACAGGGACGACAGATACGCAGTATTTT. Filled out from reference TRBV7-9 and TRBJ2-3, the complete variable domain reads DTGVSQNPRHKITKRGQNVTFRCDPISEHNRLYWYRQTLGQGPEFLTYFQNEAQLEKSRLLSDRFSAERPKGSFSTLEIQRTEQGDSAMYLCASSLAGGTGTTDTQYFGPGTRLTVL.